The rows below give T cell receptor beta chains drawn from one sample of a study. TCRdb fed the RT-PCR reads into MiXCR, producing one record per CDR3 protein. The sample lists 550,000 to 750,000 distinct CDR3 sequences; approximately 15% were seen once. The sample was memory CD4+ T cells from blood. The receptors were gathered from a female donor in good health, serving as a healthy control. CDR3s include the opening cysteine and the closing phenylalanine or tryptophan. Fields, in order: clone size, CDR3 length, V gene, J gene, D gene, CDR3 DNA, CDR3 protein. D genes are given only for firm matches. Clone size appears in some rows only: once, few, many, or a class for an expanded clone.

NA	12	TRBV5-6	TRBJ2-1	NA	TGTGCCAGCAGCTTGGCGGCAGTCGAGCAGTTCTTC	CASSLAAVEQFF
many	12	TRBV5-1	TRBJ2-7	NA	TGCGCCAGCAGCTTGAGAGACTACGAGCAGTACTTC	CASSLRDYEQYF
NA	15	TRBV11-2	TRBJ2-7	NA	TGTGCCAGCAGCTTTCTACAGGTCAGCTCCTACGAGCAGTACTTC	CASSFLQVSSYEQYF
many	16	TRBV6-4	TRBJ2-2	TRBD2	TGTGCCAGCAGTGAGGGGTACGCGGGAGATACCGGGGAGCTGTTTTTT	CASSEGYAGDTGELFF
few	15	TRBV5-4	TRBJ2-1	TRBD2	TGTGCCAGCAGCTTGGAGTCGGGGGGCTACAATGAGCAGTTCTTC	CASSLESGGYNEQFF
many	13	TRBV12-3/TRBV12-4	TRBJ1-2	TRBD1	TGTGCCAGCAGCCGCGACAGGGTGTATGGCTACACCTTC	CASSRDRVYGYTF
few	16	TRBV4-1	TRBJ2-1	NA	TGCGCCAGCAGCCAAGCTGGGGGAAGAGCTAGGGATGAGCAGTTCTTC	CASSQAGGRARDEQFF
NA	17	TRBV5-1	TRBJ2-1	NA	TGCGCCAGCAGCTTGGTTTTTCGAGGAACAGCCTACAATGAGCAGTTCTTC	CASSLVFRGTAYNEQFF
NA	11	TRBV29-1	TRBJ2-5	NA	TGCAGCGCTAGGAATTTGGAGACCCAGTACTTC	CSARNLETQYF
many	12	TRBV20-1	TRBJ2-5	NA	TGCAGTGCTAGTCGCAGTATGGAGACCCAGTACTTC	CSASRSMETQYF
NA	15	TRBV28	TRBJ2-1	NA	TGTGCCAGCAGTTACGAGGGAATATCCTACAATGAGCAGTTCTTC	CASSYEGISYNEQFF
few	14	TRBV20-1	TRBJ2-1	NA	TGCAGTGCCCGGGACTTTAGGGGCTTCAATGAGCAGTTCTTC	CSARDFRGFNEQFF
few	14	TRBV6-5	TRBJ1-1	NA	TGTGCCAGCAGTTACTCTGCAGGAGGGGCGGGAGCTTTCTTT	CASSYSAGGAGAFF
few	16	TRBV27	TRBJ2-2	NA	TGTGCCAGCACCCCGGGACCTTCGGCGAACACCGGGGAGCTGTTTTTT	CASTPGPSANTGELFF
NA	16	TRBV7-2	TRBJ2-3	TRBD2	TGTGCCAGCAGCTTCTATCGGACTAGCGGGAGCGATACGCAGTATTTT	CASSFYRTSGSDTQYF
NA	15	TRBV9	TRBJ1-2	NA	TGTGCCAGCAGCGTAGGGGATAGGGGGGTGTACGGCTACACCTTC	CASSVGDRGVYGYTF
NA	12	TRBV12-3/TRBV12-4	TRBJ2-1	NA	TGTGCCAGCAGTTACGGATCTTCGGAGCAGTTCTTC	CASSYGSSEQFF
NA	19	TRBV7-6	TRBJ2-5	TRBD2	TGTGCCAGCAGCTTAGAAAGAGCTAGCGGGGGGCCTGATTCAGAGACCCAGTACTTC	CASSLERASGGPDSETQYF
many	12	TRBV4-1	TRBJ1-2	NA	TGCGCCAGCAGCCAGGACACCTATGGCTACACCTTC	CASSQDTYGYTF
few	15	TRBV18	TRBJ2-5	NA	TGTGCCAGCTCACCACCGGCAGGTTCGGCGGAGACCCAGTACTTC	CASSPPAGSAETQYF
many	15	TRBV4-1	TRBJ1-5	NA	TGCGCCAGCAGCCAAGGCCGGGACATAAGGCAGCCCCAGCATTTT	CASSQGRDIRQPQHF
NA	17	TRBV20-1	TRBJ1-3	TRBD1	TGCAGTGCTAGTGCAACCGGGACAGGGGGCTATGGAAACACCATATATTTT	CSASATGTGGYGNTIYF
few	19	TRBV27	TRBJ1-2	NA	TGTGCCAGCAGTTTAAAGGGGGGGTTGTGGGCAGGTGATAACTATGGCTACACCTTC	CASSLKGGLWAGDNYGYTF
NA	16	TRBV5-1	TRBJ2-7	TRBD1	TGCGCCAGCAGCTTGATGGGGACAGGCAATTCCTACGAGCAGTACTTC	CASSLMGTGNSYEQYF
once	14	TRBV28	TRBJ2-5	NA	TGTGCCACGCACTCCCCTCTGTACCAAGAGACCCAGTACTTC	CATHSPLYQETQYF
NA	15	TRBV6-6	TRBJ2-1	TRBD1	TGTGCCAGCACTCCCGGGACAGAGCTTTACAATGAGCAGTTCTTC	CASTPGTELYNEQFF
few	15	TRBV2	TRBJ2-5	TRBD1	TGTGCCAGCAAGAGGGACAGGGGGGAGGGAGAGACCCAGTACTTC	CASKRDRGEGETQYF
few	14	TRBV7-2	TRBJ2-3	NA	TGTGCCAGCAGCCGGGACTCGGACGCAGATACGCAGTATTTT	CASSRDSDADTQYF
many	16	TRBV6-5	TRBJ2-6	NA	TGTGCCAGCAGTTACGCCCAGTACTCTGGGGCCAACGTCCTGACTTTC	CASSYAQYSGANVLTF
many	15	TRBV5-1	TRBJ2-1	TRBD1	TGCGCCAGCAGCTTGCAGGCAGGGGGTTACAATGAGCAGTTCTTC	CASSLQAGGYNEQFF
many	12	TRBV29-1	TRBJ2-5	NA	TGCAGCATCGTCGGGTTATCGGAGACCCAGTACTTC	CSIVGLSETQYF
few	18	TRBV7-2	TRBJ1-2	NA	TGTGCCAGCAGCTTGTCAGGCAAATGGCCAGGGGAGGACTATGGCTACACCTTC	CASSLSGKWPGEDYGYTF
few	14	TRBV27	TRBJ1-6	TRBD1	TGTGCCAGCAGCTTGGGACAGGCTATTTCACCCCTCCACTTT	CASSLGQAISPLHF
few	12	TRBV20-1	TRBJ1-5	NA	TGCAGTGTCAGAAGGGGGAGGCAGCCCCAGCATTTT	CSVRRGRQPQHF
NA	13	TRBV9	TRBJ1-3	NA	TGTGTCAGCGGGGGTCCCTCTGGAAACACCATATATTTT	CVSGGPSGNTIYF
many	13	TRBV12-3/TRBV12-4	TRBJ1-6	NA	TGTGCCAGCGGACGCGTAGATAGTTCACCCCTCCACTTT	CASGRVDSSPLHF
few	14	TRBV5-6	TRBJ1-4	NA	TGTGCCAGCAGCTTGTCGGGGGAGATTGAAAAACTGTTTTTT	CASSLSGEIEKLFF
few	19	TRBV7-2	TRBJ2-4	TRBD1	TGTGCCAGCAGCTTAATGTCGCTGGGACAGGGGGGCAAAAGGGACATTCAGTACTTC	CASSLMSLGQGGKRDIQYF
many	15	TRBV20-1	TRBJ2-7	NA	TGCAGTGCTAGAAAGGCTGGGGACCCGCTTTGGGAGCAGTACTTC	CSARKAGDPLWEQYF
few	14	TRBV7-2	TRBJ1-1	TRBD1	TGTGCCAGCAGCCGCGGGTCGGGACAGCTTAAAGCTTTCTTT	CASSRGSGQLKAFF
NA	16	TRBV5-4	TRBJ2-1	TRBD2	TGTGCCAGCAGCTTGGGACTAGGGCTGACTAGCCCGGCTAAGGTCTTC	CASSLGLGLTSPAKVF
NA	15	TRBV5-1	TRBJ2-1	TRBD1	TGCGCCAGCAACCAGGACGGGGACAGATACAATGAGCAGTTCTTC	CASNQDGDRYNEQFF
few	15	TRBV20-1	TRBJ2-3	TRBD1	TGCAGTGCCAGGACAGGGTCTATTAGCACAGATACGCAGTATTTT	CSARTGSISTDTQYF
few	11	TRBV20-1	TRBJ1-2	NA	TGCAGTGCTAGAGTTTGGGATGGCTACACCTTC	CSARVWDGYTF
few	15	TRBV10-3	TRBJ2-7	NA	TGTGCCATCAGTCCTCGGGGGGGACAGGAGTACGAGCAGTACTTC	CAISPRGGQEYEQYF